This T cell receptor (beta chain) originates from a study of blood T cells in healthy people across ages (dated by TCRdb to the mid-2010s). Turning to the overall study: In model experiments, roughly one uniquely barcoded TCR beta cDNA molecule per two T cells was captured by template switching. To avoid experimental bias, donors of different ages were spread randomly across the sequencing lanes. Two additional independent replicas of 1 million unique cDNA reads from the same blood draw were analyzed for two donors (one aged 18 to 30 and one aged 80 or older). Using deep sequencing normalized with unique cDNA molecular identifiers, the study measured how TCR beta repertoire diversity changes with age. Donors were grouped into four age groups: young (average 16 years), middle-aged (over 35), aged (approximately 58) and long-lived (roughly 80).

A word on this clonotype: What this receptor recognizes is not known. Base quality data are lacking; no much larger clone is found one base away.

From the germline V gene, CDR1 is MNHEY and CDR2 is SVGAGI. Reading from cysteine to phenylalanine, the CDR3 counts 14 amino acids. Only the CDR3 region is kept as DNA, spanning 42 bases read in frame from base 1. Library construction relied on 5' RACE. Sequencing took place on an Illumina HiSeq 2500. A second roughly 6 to 12 cycle PCR used a sample-barcoded 5' primer and a J-beta primer mix. A template-switch 5' adaptor carrying 12 random nucleotides introduced a unique molecular identifier onto each TCR beta cDNA molecule. At least 3 million CDR3-containing paired-end reads were obtained from each sample. First-strand cDNA synthesis was performed from all RNA using the Mint cDNA synthesis kit, with priming by a TRBC-specific oligonucleotide. Following uracil-DNA glycosylase treatment, a first 18-cycle PCR with universal primers M1SS and BC2_uni_R was performed on all cDNA. The authors processed their data as follows. Normalization of each sample was performed by random selection of 1 million high-quality reads, each carrying a distinct molecular identifier. Instead of being binned into consensus sequences, reads with shared molecular identifiers were discarded. MiTCR, run with a Q25 quality threshold and the strictest error-elimination algorithm, handled CDR3 identification, clonotype clustering and error correction. A nonparametric unseen species model using Euler transformation provided a lower-bound estimate of total TCR beta diversity. Clones were called with MiXCR by TCRdb after fastp trimmed the public reads at Q25, and only in-frame beta chains were retained. Rows matching on CDR3 protein sequence are summarized as one entry with the most common DNA and genes. The V and J calls and clone size come from TCRdb's table, not from the authors' own analysis. Present in this sample are over 300,000 distinct CDR3 sequences, approximately 52% of which were seen just once. The top ten clonotypes cover under 65% of the sample.

The investigation overall reported the following: Estimates of total diversity based on one million sequenced T cells were considered lower bounds and underestimates. As age increased, observed TCR beta diversity per million T cells dropped in a roughly linear way, and a significant reduction was already evident by age about 40. The long-lived group showed more naive CD4+ T cells, fewer expanded clones and increased TCR diversity than the aged group, suggesting age selection. Conclusive comparison of naive and antigen-experienced compartments was prevented by the profiling of bulk unsorted PBMCs. Because the CMV infection status of the donors was unknown, age-related changes in expanded clonotypes may potentially have been confounded. A strong correlation was found between observed TCR beta diversity and the percentage of naive T cells measured by flow cytometry.

Donors were roughly 40 systemically healthy Caucasian individuals from Russia aged roughly 6 to 95 years. Each donor gave approximately 9.3 milliliters of peripheral blood, collected into EDTA-treated Vacutainer tubes. Ficoll-Paque density-gradient centrifugation was used to isolate PBMCs, with at least 6.5 million per sample. Trizol reagent was used to extract total RNA from the PBMCs, yielding at least 6 micrograms per sample. Naive CD45RAhigh/CD27high T cell percentages were measured by flow cytometry on a PBMC aliquot from every donor. The chain is encoded by TRBV6-5 joined to TRBJ2-4, with the D segment identity uncertain. The J call may be incorrect, as the DNA end agrees better with TRBJ2-5. The sample consisted of blood. This sequence originates from a man aged 55 to 69 in good health. CDR3 region: CASRPQRIQETQYF. The bases read TGTGCCAGCAGACCTCAGAGGATCCAAGAGACCCAGTACTTC.